This passage covers 5 T cell receptor beta chains from one sample sequenced in a study of blood T cell repertoires in COVID-19. Libraries were prepared by immunoSEQ multiplex PCR; TCRdb keeps only in-frame clonotypes and omits some of them. The table lists roughly 300,000 clones, about 85% of them singletons. The specimen sequenced was PBMCs or T cells enriched from blood (not recorded which). These receptors all stem from a young woman who had recovered from COVID-19.

The gene calls are TRBV5-6 and TRBJ2-5; 9 positions agree with TRBD2. The CDR3 loop spans 16 amino acids. Germline V gives CDR1 SGHDT, CDR2 YYEEEE. Germline trimming cut 1 base from V and 1 base from J; bases unmatched to any gene: 5. The CDR3 sequence: CASSLYASGTQETQYF. The CDR3 DNA reads as TGTGCCAGCAGCTTGTATGCTAGCGGGACCCAAGAGACCCAGTACTTC. Supplemented by reference TRBV5-6 and TRBJ2-5, the full variable domain reads DAGVTQSPTHLIKTRGQQVTLRCSPKSGHDTVSWYQQALGQGPQFIFQYYEEEERQRGNFPDRFSGHQFPNYSSELNVNALLLGDSALYLCASSLYASGTQETQYFGPGTRLLVL.

The chain combines TRBV7-9 with TRBJ1-2; D remains unclear. Deletions cut 5 bases from V and 5 bases from J, with 15 bases between. There are 14 residues in the CDR3. CDR1 SEHNR and CDR2 FQNEAQ come from the germline V gene (reference sequence). In DNA, the CDR3 is TGTGCCAGCAGCACACAGAAAAACCTTTATGGCTACACCTTC. It translates to CASSTQKNLYGYTF.

In DNA form, the CDR3 reads TGTGCCAGAAGCTGGAAGACAGGGGGAGAAACTAATGAAAAACTGTTTTTT. It is translated as CARSWKTGGETNEKLFF. The chain is built from TRBV5-3 and TRBJ1-4; TRBD1 agrees at 9 bases. TRBV5-3 is filed as an ORF, its function uncertain. With V trimmed by 3 bases and J by 1 base, 7 bases remained unmatched. The CDR3 consists of 17 residues.

The chain carries TRBV30 and TRBJ1-6, with a tentative D call TRBD1 (6 bases). This CDR3 region has 14 residues. V shed 8 bases and J shed 6 bases, with 17 bases lying between them. The germline V gene encodes CDR1 GTSNPN and CDR2 SVGIG (reference sequence). The CDR3 region has the DNA TGTGCCCACCCCTCGGGACACCCTAATTCACCCCTCCACTTT. Its protein is CAHPSGHPNSPLHF.

The rearrangement uses TRBV29-1 and TRBJ1-2, with 9 bases identical to TRBD1. V shed 2 bases, J shed 5 bases, and the junction held 6 bases outside the gene matches. This CDR3 contains 14 residues. The germline V gene has CDR1 SQVTM and CDR2 ANQGSEA. DNA for the CDR3: TGCAGCGTTGAACGGACAGGGGCGGTTTATGGCTACACCTTC. Amino acids: CSVERTGAVYGYTF.